These 22 T cell receptor beta chains were all obtained from the same sample, sequenced in a study of cytomegalovirus exposure and HLA in healthy donors. The PCR employed 60 Vbeta primers together with 13 Jbeta primers. The method was immunoSEQ multiplex PCR; TCRdb's version includes in-frame clones alone and lacks a portion of them. The sample consists of 100,000 to 150,000 clones, around 80% of them appearing once. Sequencing was performed on PBMCs. The receptors were gathered from a woman aged 50 to 60 in good health and CMV-seronegative.

The CDR3 DNA follows: TGTGCCAGCTTCCCCCCGACCGGGACAGGGGGTAGGGAGACCCAGTACTTC. Its translation is CASFPPTGTGGRETQYF. The rearrangement uses TRBV28 and TRBJ2-5; 11 bases align to TRBD1. This CDR3 has 17 amino acids. Germline values: CDR1 MDHEN, CDR2 SYDVKM. V lost 8 bases, J lost 5 bases, and 16 bases stayed unmatched.

This chain uses TRBV6-4 with TRBJ2-7; 7 nucleotides align to TRBD2. V was pared by 5 bases and J by 2 bases, with 15 bases of the junction left unmatched. Germline V gene lookup returns CDR1 MRHNA and CDR2 SNTAGT. The CDR3 is 17 amino acids. CDR3 bases: TGTGCCAGCAGTCGGTCGGGTCGGGAGGTCTCACCCTACGAGCAGTACGTC. It yields the protein CASSRSGREVSPYEQYV.

The chain couples TRBV7-8 to TRBJ1-5; TRBD1 agrees at 12 bases. CDR3 length: 18 residues. The V segment lost 4 bases and the J segment 2 bases; nucleotides outside the gene matches: 9. The germline CDR1 and CDR2 sequences are SGHVS and FQNEAQ. CDR3 loop: CASSSRGTGGFGNQPQHF. The CDR3 bases are TGTGCCAGCAGCTCTAGGGGGACAGGGGGCTTTGGCAATCAGCCCCAGCATTTT.

About this clone itself: The sample contains more than one DNA sequence encoding this CDR3. The chain carries TRBV6-1 and TRBJ2-1; 14 bases fit TRBD2. Trimming at V came to 3 bases and at J to 7 bases, leaving 5 bases not matched to a gene. Germline V gene data show CDR1 as MNHNS and CDR2 as SASEGT. CDR3 length equals 16 residues. CDR3 DNA sequence: TGTGCCAGCAGTGAGGCCCGACTAGCGGGAGGGAATGAGCAGTTCTTC. Translating it yields CASSEARLAGGNEQFF.

The rearrangement uses TRBV19 and TRBJ2-3; 9 bases line up with TRBD1. The trim removed 3 bases at V and 1 base at J, leaving 2 bases unmatched. This CDR3 is built from 15 residues. In germline, CDR1 is LNHDA, CDR2 SQIVND (reference sequence). CDR3 loop: CASSIRTGGTDTQYF. The CDR3 DNA is TGTGCCAGTAGTATTCGGACAGGGGGCACAGATACGCAGTATTTT.

V usage is TRBV6-1 and J usage is TRBJ2-4; D possibly corresponds to TRBD1 (6 bases). The CDR3 is 13 residues long. Trimming pared 3 bases from V and 7 bases from J, leaving 10 bases between. Germline CDR1 and CDR2: MNHNS and SASEGT. The CDR3, as DNA: TGTGCCAGCAGTGAGGCAGGGGATAACATTCAGTACTTC. This encodes CASSEAGDNIQYF.

The J gene is TRBJ2-6, the V gene TRBV27; 9 bases are a match to TRBD2. Germline V gene lookup returns CDR1 MNHEY and CDR2 SMNVEV (reference sequence). V was pared by 5 bases and J by 0 bases, with 17 bases of the junction left unmatched. The CDR3 is 21 amino acids. The CDR3 nucleotides read TGTGCCAGCAGTACAAAGCGGGAGGACCTCCTCTCTCACTCTGGGGCCAACGTCCTGACTTTC. Translating it yields CASSTKREDLLSHSGANVLTF.

The chain combines TRBV7-9 with TRBJ1-2; tentatively, D is TRBD1 (6 bases). Trimming pared 4 bases from V and 5 bases from J, leaving 20 bases between. From germline, CDR1 is SEHNR and CDR2 FQNEAQ (reference sequence). The CDR3 totals 16 residues. CDR3 nucleotides: TGTGCCAGCAGCTACACCTCTCAGGGGAGAAATTATGGCTACACCTTC. Translating gives CASSYTSQGRNYGYTF.

The CDR3 DNA follows: TGTGCCAGCAGAGGCTCGGGCCTCTCGGGAGGCTACACCTTC. Amino acids: CASRGSGLSGGYTF. This chain connects TRBV25-1 to TRBJ1-2; D ambiguous. V dropped 6 bases and J dropped 8 bases, with 19 bases sitting between them. CDR3 size: 14 residues. Germline lookup yields CDR1 MGHDK and CDR2 SYGVNS.

On this clone itself: The junction does not match germline at one end; this may be a read error. V is TRBV5-6 and J is TRBJ2-1, with TRBD2 matching 14 bases. This CDR3 contains 14 residues. From germline, CDR1 is SGHDT and CDR2 YYEEEE. The CDR3 nucleotides read TGTGCCAGCAGCCCCGGGACTAGCGGGAGTAGCGGTGTCTTC. The encoded protein is CASSPGTSGSSGVF.

V is TRBV30 and J is TRBJ1-2; D may be TRBD1 (6 bases). CDR1 and CDR2 from the germline V gene are GTSNPN and SVGIG (reference sequence). The CDR3 extends over 14 amino acids. Trimming pared 3 bases from V and 2 bases from J, leaving 13 bases between. The CDR3 nucleotides are TGTGCCTGGAGAACCGGGACACTAAACTATGGCTACACCTTC. Its translation: CAWRTGTLNYGYTF.

The rearrangement joins TRBV9 to TRBJ1-5; TRBD1 matches at 7 bases. The CDR3 totals 15 residues. V shed 4 bases, J shed 4 bases, and the junction held 8 bases outside the gene matches. Germline V gives CDR1 SGDLS, CDR2 YYNGEE. CDR3 residues: CASSTGDRFNQPQHF. In DNA form, the CDR3 reads TGTGCCAGCAGCACAGGGGATCGTTTTAATCAGCCCCAGCATTTT. Variable domain in full (rest from reference TRBV9 and TRBJ1-5): DSGVTQTPKHLITATGQRVTLRCSPRSGDLSVYWYQQSLDQGLQFLIQYYNGEERAKGNILERFSAQQFPDLHSELNLSSLELGDSALYFCASSTGDRFNQPQHFGDGTRLSIL.

In nucleotides, the CDR3 is TGCGCCAGCAGCCAAGAGAACTCCTACACCGGGGAGCTGTTTTTT. Protein sequence: CASSQENSYTGELFF. The chain uses TRBV4-3 and TRBJ2-2; D call uncertain. The length of the CDR3 is 15 residues. Germline values: CDR1 LGHNA, CDR2 YSLEER. The V end lost 0 bases, the J end lost 3 bases, and 8 bases lay between the germline ends.

This rearrangement joins TRBV5-6 to TRBJ2-7; TRBD2 is a possible D gene (5 bases). CDR1 and CDR2 from the germline V gene are SGHDT and YYEEEE. The CDR3 extends over 15 amino acids. V lost 1 base and J lost 3, with 14 bases in between. The CDR3 is CASSLLARGYYEQYF. CDR3 sequence (DNA): TGTGCCAGCAGCTTGCTGGCGAGAGGGTACTACGAGCAGTACTTC.

The J gene is TRBJ2-7, the V gene TRBV18, with TRBD2 as a possible D gene (6 bases). Looked up from germline, CDR1 is KGHSH and CDR2 is LQKENI. The CDR3 extends over 15 amino acids. V was cut by 6 bases and J by 3 bases, with 18 bases left in between. The CDR3 loop reads CASSPASEGSYEQYF. The CDR3 DNA is TGTGCCAGCTCCCCCGCCTCGGAGGGGAGCTACGAGCAGTACTTC.

This rearrangement joins TRBV14 to TRBJ2-2, with 9 bases that match TRBD2. The ends lost 1 base at V and 6 bases at J; junction bases unmatched: 9. Germline CDR1 and CDR2: SGHDN and FVKESK. This CDR3 is 17 amino acids long. The CDR3: CASSQVMSGRMAGELFF. CDR3 DNA sequence: TGTGCCAGCAGCCAAGTCATGAGCGGGAGGATGGCCGGGGAGCTGTTTTTT.

J is TRBJ2-2 and V is TRBV9; D uncertain. The germline V and J ends were trimmed by 0 bases and 2 bases, with 5 bases remaining between them. CDR3 length: 14 amino acids. Per the germline V gene, CDR1 is SGDLS and CDR2 is YYNGEE. The CDR3 DNA sequence: TGTGCCAGCAGCGTAGCGGTTAACACCGGGGAGCTGTTTTTT. The encoded protein is CASSVAVNTGELFF.

This clone was found a few times. In nucleotides, the CDR3 is TGTGCCAGCAGTTACCCAGAGAACACCGGGGAGCTGTTTTTT. This translates into CASSYPENTGELFF. This chain uses TRBV6-5 with TRBJ2-2; D is unresolved. This CDR3 is built from 14 residues. Per the germline V gene, CDR1 is MNHEY and CDR2 is SVGAGI. V was cut by 2 bases and J by 1 base, with 5 bases left in between.

The rearrangement links TRBV4-2 to TRBJ2-7, with TRBD2 matching 11 bases. With V trimmed by 1 base and J by 4 bases, 6 bases remained unmatched. The CDR3 is 16 residues long. CDR1 and CDR2 (germline): LGHNA, YNFKEQ. This CDR3 is CASSQGGSSGRYEQYF. The CDR3 region has the DNA TGTGCCAGCAGCCAAGGGGGATCTAGCGGGAGGTACGAGCAGTACTTC.

The gene calls are TRBV5-1 and TRBJ2-3; 7 positions match TRBD1. The CDR3 spans 15 residues. V lost 4 bases and J lost 6; bases outside the gene matches: 11. Germline values: CDR1 SGHRS, CDR2 YFSETQ. The CDR3 is CASSLGRGRMDTQYF. The CDR3 DNA reads TGCGCCAGCAGCCTAGGTAGGGGGCGAATGGATACGCAGTATTTT.

The rearrangement joins TRBV5-3 to TRBJ2-4, with D perhaps TRBD2 (6 bases). TRBV5-3 counts as an open reading frame of uncertain function. The CDR3 is 10 residues long. The CDR3 nucleotides are TGTTCAGAGGAGGGGAACATTCAGTACTTC. Amino acids: CSEEGNIQYF.

This clone was observed a few times. The chain is built from TRBV4-1 and TRBJ2-3, with 11 bases that match TRBD2. Trimming at V came to 4 bases and at J to 3 bases, leaving 3 bases not matched to a gene. The CDR3 has 15 amino acids. Germline V gene sequence: CDR1 MGHRA, CDR2 YSYEKL. In DNA, the CDR3 is TGCGCCAGCAGCCCTGGGACTAGCGGAACAGATACGCAGTATTTT. It codes for CASSPGTSGTDTQYF.